The rows below give T cell receptor beta chains drawn from one sample of a study of control samples from healthy donors and cancer patients. The method was immunoSEQ multiplex PCR; TCRdb's version includes in-frame clones alone and lacks a portion of them. Among 160,000 or so clones, approximately 96% were seen once, and the ten largest hold under 1.2%. What was sequenced was blood. All receptors derive from a woman between 25 and 40 years old in good health. CDR3s include the opening cysteine and the closing phenylalanine or tryptophan. Each record gives: D gene, J gene, CDR3 length, V gene, CDR3 protein, CDR3 DNA. D genes are given only for firm matches.

>-|TRBJ2-7|15|TRBV5-4
CASSLGVGVVYEQYF
TGTGCCAGCAGCTTAGGAGTGGGGGTCGTTTACGAGCAGTACTTC
>TRBD1|TRBJ1-3|15|TRBV7-7
CASSLGTGLGNTIYF
TGTGCTAGCAGCTTAGGGACAGGGCTTGGAAACACCATATATTTT
>-|TRBJ2-2|19|TRBV3-1/TRBV3-2
CASSQVVPWGRMNTGELFF
TGTGCCAGCAGCCAAGTTGTTCCCTGGGGCAGGATGAACACCGGGGAGCTGTTTTTT
>-|TRBJ2-1|17|TRBV19
CASSGLNRVGYGNEQFF
TGTGCCAGTAGTGGTTTAAACAGGGTAGGTTATGGCAATGAGCAGTTCTTC
>-|TRBJ2-3|14|TRBV7-9
CASSSGPLTDTQYF
TGTGCCAGCAGCTCTGGACCCCTCACAGATACGCAGTATTTT
>-|TRBJ2-2|15|TRBV27
CASRQGNANTGELFF
TGTGCCAGCAGACAGGGCAACGCGAACACCGGGGAGCTGTTTTTT
>TRBD2|TRBJ2-1|15|TRBV25-1
CASSASGGGYNEQFF
TGTGCCAGCAGTGCCAGCGGGGGGGGATACAATGAGCAGTTCTTC
>-|TRBJ2-3|13|TRBV18
CASSPAWGDTQYF
TGTGCCAGCTCACCCGCCTGGGGCGATACGCAGTATTTT
>-|TRBJ2-1|15|TRBV29-1
CSVEVPVVTYNEQFF
TGCAGCGTTGAAGTCCCGGTGGTGACCTACAATGAGCAGTTCTTC
>-|TRBJ2-2|15|TRBV5-8
CASSFRQLVPGELFF
TGTGCCAGCAGCTTCCGACAGCTTGTACCCGGGGAGCTGTTTTTT